This TCR beta chain came from a study of blood T cell repertoires in COVID-19. Study overall: PBMCs, B-cell-depleted T cells, or T cells provided the cDNA or gDNA that made up the material.

Individuals aged about 18 to 89 years were recruited from about two dozen US areas. V was pared by 8 bases and J by 7 bases, with 17 bases of the junction left unmatched. Germline CDR1 LNHDA, CDR2 SQIVND (reference sequence). This CDR3 region has 17 residues. TCRdb's table, derived via immunoSEQ multiplex PCR, lists solely in-frame clones and lacks some. The sample holds about 290,000 clones, around nine tenths seen once. Source material: PBMCs or T cells enriched from blood (not recorded which). The chain is built from TRBV19 and TRBJ2-1, with TRBD2 matching 10 bases. The sequence was obtained from a woman between 40 and 55 years old who had recovered from COVID-19. CDR3 in amino acids: CASPQIRAGGPGNEQFF. The CDR3 nucleotides are TGTGCCAGTCCCCAAATCCGAGCGGGAGGGCCTGGAAATGAGCAGTTCTTC.